A selection of T cell receptor beta chains follows, all from one sample in a study of cytomegalovirus exposure and HLA in healthy donors. Assay: immunoSEQ multiplex PCR; the TCRdb copy retains only in-frame clones and omits some. This table holds 140,000 or so clones, about nine tenths found once. Sequencing was carried out using PBMCs. The receptors derive from a woman aged 25 to 39 in good health and CMV-seropositive. Both conserved end residues are part of each CDR3. The D gene is left open where the match is weak. Clone size is given for some rows only: seen once, a few or many times, or a class if the clone is expanded.

TRBV2,TRBD2,-,TRBJ2-2,CASRTSGTSGELFF,TGTGCCAGCAGAACCTCCGGGACTAGCGGGGAGCTGTTTTTT
TRBV5-1,-,-,TRBJ2-3,CASSLGQTDTQYF,TGCGCCAGCAGCTTGGGACAGACAGATACGCAGTATTTT
TRBV6-5,TRBD1,-,TRBJ2-7,CASRGQGLATYEQYF,TGTGCCAGCAGGGGACAGGGACTGGCTACCTACGAGCAGTACTTC
TRBV7-9,TRBD1,-,TRBJ1-1,CASSLGDRNTEAFF,TGTGCCAGCAGCTTAGGGGACAGGAACACTGAAGCTTTCTTT
TRBV15,-,-,TRBJ2-7,CATSNGGREQYF,TGTGCCACCAGCAACGGGGGGCGCGAGCAGTACTTC
TRBV19,TRBD1,-,TRBJ1-2,CASQGARNYGYTF,TGTGCCAGCCAGGGGGCCAGAAACTATGGCTACACCTTC
TRBV18,-,-,TRBJ1-2,CASSPPWGTGRDYGYTF,TGTGCCAGCTCACCACCGTGGGGTACGGGAAGGGACTATGGCTACACCTTC
TRBV18,TRBD1,-,TRBJ2-7,CASSPDRGRVYEQYF,TGTGCCAGCTCACCCGACAGGGGTAGGGTCTACGAGCAGTACTTC
TRBV27,TRBD1,-,TRBJ2-5,CANSGQGVETQYF,TGTGCCAACTCTGGACAGGGGGTGGAGACCCAGTACTTC
TRBV28,-,-,TRBJ1-5,CASRGQLSNQPQHF,TGTGCCAGCAGGGGGCAGCTTAGCAATCAGCCCCAGCATTTT
TRBV5-4,TRBD2,-,TRBJ2-1,CASHFPRGGDYNEQFF,TGTGCCAGCCACTTCCCCCGGGGGGGGGACTACAATGAGCAGTTCTTC
TRBV5-6,-,-,TRBJ1-4,CASRSQGKKLFF,TGTGCCAGCAGGTCGCAGGGGAAAAAACTGTTTTTT
TRBV28,TRBD1,-,TRBJ2-2,CASSSTGERILTGELFF,TGTGCCAGCAGTTCCACAGGGGAGAGGATCTTGACCGGGGAGCTGTTTTTT
TRBV15,-,-,TRBJ2-6,CATSRDRAGMVGANVLTF,TGTGCCACCAGCAGAGATCGAGCAGGGATGGTTGGGGCCAACGTCCTGACTTTC
TRBV6-5,-,-,TRBJ2-7,CASMGAAYEQYF,TGTGCCAGCATGGGGGCGGCGTACGAGCAGTACTTC
TRBV5-1,TRBD1,-,TRBJ2-1,CASSTGTGGNNEQFF,TGCGCCAGCAGCACGGGGACAGGGGGGAATAATGAGCAGTTCTTC
TRBV2,-,-,TRBJ1-6,CASSAISGSPLHF,TGTGCCAGCAGCGCGATCTCTGGTTCACCCCTCCACTTT
TRBV28,TRBD1,-,TRBJ1-2,CASSLTGQGAYYGYTF,TGTGCCAGCAGTTTAACCGGACAGGGGGCCTACTATGGCTACACCTTC
TRBV13,TRBD2,-,TRBJ2-2,CASSRWAGVNTGELFF,TGTGCCAGCAGCCGATGGGCGGGGGTTAACACCGGGGAGCTGTTTTTT
TRBV27,-,-,TRBJ2-4,CAREGVRAKNIQYF,TGTGCCAGGGAGGGAGTAAGAGCCAAAAACATTCAGTACTTC
TRBV7-9,-,-,TRBJ1-6,CASSRDRNNSPLHF,TGTGCCAGCAGCAGAGACAGAAATAATTCACCCCTCCACTTT
TRBV4-1,TRBD1,-,TRBJ2-7,CASSQEVSGGFYEQYF,TGCGCCAGCAGCCAAGAGGTATCAGGGGGCTTTTACGAGCAGTACTTC
TRBV18,-,-,TRBJ1-2,CASSQGGDYGYTF,TGTGCCAGCTCCCAGGGCGGGGATTATGGCTACACCTTC
TRBV5-4,-,once,TRBJ2-5,CASSLSRLQETQYF,TGTGCCAGCAGCTTGTCCCGACTCCAAGAGACCCAGTACTTC
TRBV5-1,-,-,TRBJ1-1,CASSLGGGLNTEAFF,TGCGCCAGCAGCTTGGGAGGGGGACTGAACACTGAAGCTTTCTTT
TRBV7-9,-,-,TRBJ1-2,CASSFRGNGYTF,TGTGCCAGCAGCTTCCGGGGAAATGGCTACACCTTC
TRBV28,-,-,TRBJ1-4,CASSFEENEKLFF,TGTGCCAGCAGTTTTGAGGAAAATGAAAAACTGTTTTTT
TRBV5-1,-,once,TRBJ2-5,CASIASMGETQYF,TGCGCCAGCATAGCGTCTATGGGAGAGACCCAGTACTTC
TRBV6-5,-,-,TRBJ2-1,CATRTTQSSYNEQFF,TGTGCCACAAGGACTACCCAAAGCTCCTACAATGAGCAGTTCTTC
TRBV13,-,-,TRBJ1-4,CASSLMQAGEKLFF,TGTGCCAGCAGCTTAATGCAGGCTGGGGAAAAACTGTTTTTT
TRBV7-2,-,-,TRBJ2-2,CASSLSVTGELFF,TGTGCCAGCAGCTTGTCGGTTACCGGGGAGCTGTTTTTT
TRBV29-1,-,-,TRBJ2-3,CSVGPNGPGVVDTQYF,TGCAGCGTTGGCCCTAACGGTCCGGGGGTGGTTGATACGCAGTATTTT
TRBV27,-,-,TRBJ2-5,CASRGLPQETQYF,TGTGCCAGCCGCGGACTACCCCAAGAGACCCAGTACTTC
TRBV18,TRBD1,-,TRBJ1-1,CASSLGTGGLGTEAFF,TGTGCCAGCTCCCTGGGGACAGGGGGATTGGGAACTGAAGCTTTCTTT
TRBV5-1,-,-,TRBJ2-5,CASSLAAGQETQYF,TGCGCCAGCAGCTTGGCGGCGGGACAAGAGACCCAGTACTTC
TRBV6-6,TRBD1,-,TRBJ2-7,CASSYSLTGAYEQYF,TGTGCCAGCAGTTACTCGTTGACAGGGGCATACGAGCAGTACTTC
TRBV7-8,-,once,TRBJ2-7,CASREDRTYEQYF,TGTGCCAGCAGAGAAGACAGGACCTACGAGCAGTACTTC
TRBV5-1,-,-,TRBJ2-2,CASSLDPGMGGELFF,TGCGCCAGCAGCTTGGACCCAGGGATGGGCGGGGAGCTGTTTTTT
TRBV7-8,-,-,TRBJ2-7,CASSLGSQGSYEQYF,TGTGCCAGCAGCTTAGGGTCCCAGGGCAGCTACGAGCAGTACTTC
TRBV14,TRBD2,once,TRBJ2-1,CASSQVSNPAGGTRGEQFF,TGTGCCAGCAGCCAAGTAAGTAATCCAGCGGGAGGCACTCGAGGTGAGCAGTTCTTC
TRBV19,TRBD1,-,TRBJ1-6,CASSAQRRGFSYNSPLHF,TGTGCCAGTAGTGCCCAACGCAGGGGGTTCTCCTATAATTCACCCCTCCACTTT
TRBV6-5,-,-,TRBJ2-7,CASSYGPGGEQYF,TGTGCCAGCAGTTACGGTCCGGGTGGCGAGCAGTACTTC
TRBV10-3,TRBD1,-,TRBJ1-4,CAISEGVTGTGEKLFF,TGTGCCATCAGTGAGGGGGTAACCGGGACAGGTGAAAAACTGTTTTTT